This entry features one T cell receptor beta chain sequence. Its antigen is unidentified. In germline, CDR1 is SGHTA, CDR2 FQGNSA. V shed 5 bases and J shed 6 bases, with 8 bases lying between them. The CDR3 loop spans 11 amino acids. Single viable CD3+CD4+CD8-CD45RO+ cells were sorted as the memory CD4+ T cells. After thawing, CD4+ T cells were positively selected. These data originate in a study of memory CD4+ T cells and cytomegalovirus serostatus. Generated by immunoSEQ multiplex PCR, the TCRdb table keeps only in-frame clones and is missing some. The sample carries approximately 61,000 clones, roughly 80% recorded once. Notes on the study in general: Repertoires predicted CMV serostatus with median bootstrapped AUC of around 0.96.

The specimen was memory CD4+ T cells from blood. This sequence was found in an adult in good health and CMV-seronegative. The rearrangement uses TRBV7-2 and TRBJ2-7; no clear D gene. The CDR3 bases are TGTGCCAGCAGCCGGACGACCGAGCAGTACTTC. Protein sequence: CASSRTTEQYF.